The source of this TCR beta chain is a study of a mutant IDH1 vaccine in newly diagnosed glioma. Study in general: Vaccination started 4-6 weeks after radiotherapy alone, or with temozolomide cycles.

The data were produced by immunoSEQ multiplex PCR, yet TCRdb's version contains in-frame clones alone and is incomplete. The repertoire includes some 48,000 clones, 70% to 80% of them detected once, and 12% sits in the top ten. Remarks on this clone: Its specificity is unknown.

Time point denoted: week 35, safety follow-up. Each vaccine dose was 300 ug of mutant IDH1 20-mer peptide, with topical imiquimod. Each patient was administered eight vaccinations, scheduled in weeks 1, 3, 5, 7, 11, 15, 19 and 23. There were new WHO grade 3 or 4 astrocytomas in the donors, and these were IDH1-mutant and ATRX-lost. This CDR3 is built from 12 residues. Germline CDR1 is SNHLY and CDR2 is FYNNEI. With 4 bases removed from V and 4 bases from J, the gap between germline ends came to 6 bases. The sample consisted of PBMCs, taken from a glioma patient whose treatment included an IDH1 peptide vaccine. The receptor's source is a man aged 35 to 55 with glioma. The V call is TRBV2, the J call TRBJ2-3; D is unresolved. The CDR3 DNA reads as TGTGCCAGCAGTGCCAGTGCAGATACGCAGTATTTT. This codes for CASSASADTQYF.